What follows are 20 T cell receptor beta chains derived from one specimen sequenced in a study of OX40 agonist ivuxolimab in advanced cancers. Library creation used the immunoSEQ multiplex PCR assay. Here the immuneACCESS table is served through TCRdb, limited to in-frame sequences with V and J called. Missing clones are a known gap in these copies; in checked studies unresolved V genes cover under half, and the rest lacks a known reason. Within this sample are approximately 100,000 clones, with roughly nine tenths of them counted one time only. Roughly 0.5% of the sample is in the top ten clones. Sequencing used CD4+ or CD8+ T cells sorted from blood, obtained in a trial of the OX40 agonist ivuxolimab. The receptors derive from an adult with an advanced solid tumor such as melanoma, head and neck, liver or kidney cancer.

The chain employs TRBV13 and TRBJ2-5; 8 bases are a match to TRBD2. Per germline, CDR1 PRHDT and CDR2 FYEKMQ (reference sequence). V gave up 5 bases and J gave up 4 bases; unmatched junction bases: 12. The CDR3 loop spans 16 amino acids. The CDR3 reads CASSPPGGRVAETQYF. CDR3 sequence (DNA): TGTGCCAGCAGCCCCCCGGGGGGGCGTGTAGCAGAGACCCAGTACTTC.

In this sample, this clone turned up once. The chain combines TRBV7-2 with TRBJ1-6; weak D call: TRBD1 (6 bases). Trimming pared 4 bases from V and 10 bases from J, leaving 14 bases between. CDR3 length: 14 amino acids. CDR1 and CDR2 (germline): SGHTA, FQGNSA. The CDR3, as DNA: TGTGCCAGCAGCTCCTACAGGGTAGGATCACCCCTCCACTTT. Amino acids: CASSSYRVGSPLHF. The full variable domain, its missing parts supplied by reference TRBV7-2 and TRBJ1-6, is GAGVSQSPSNKVTEKGKDVELRCDPISGHTALYWYRQSLGQGLEFLIYFQGNSAPDKSGLPSDRFSAERTGGSVSTLTIQRTQQEDSAVYLCASSSYRVGSPLHFGNGTRLTVT.

This sequence joins TRBV30 and TRBJ2-5; no clear D. The CDR3 extends over 13 amino acids. Trimming stripped 2 bases from V and 4 bases from J, with 11 bases between. CDR1 GTSNPN and CDR2 SVGIG come from the germline V gene (reference sequence). The CDR3 DNA is TGTGCCTGGAGTCCCCGACTTGGAGAGACCCAGTACTTC. This translates into CAWSPRLGETQYF.

The genes are TRBV7-6 and TRBJ2-3, with no clear D. CDR3 size: 15 residues. Germline lookup yields CDR1 SGHVS and CDR2 FNYEAQ. Between the trimmed V and J ends, which lost 2 bases and 0 bases, there was a span of 9 bases. The CDR3 loop is CASSLLGSSTDTQYF. For the CDR3, the DNA is TGTGCCAGCAGCTTACTCGGGTCTAGCACAGATACGCAGTATTTT.

This clone was counted a single time. The chain is built from TRBV11-2 and TRBJ1-1; a possible D gene is TRBD1 (6 bases). Germline values: CDR1 SGHAT, CDR2 FQNNGV. Between the trimmed V and J ends, which lost 6 bases and 2 bases, there was a span of 10 bases. The length of the CDR3 is 13 residues. CDR3 sequence reads: CASSPQGNTEAFF. The CDR3 nucleotides read TGTGCCAGCAGTCCACAGGGAAACACTGAAGCTTTCTTT.

The gene calls are TRBV27 and TRBJ1-4; D uncertain. This CDR3 region has 13 residues. Deletions cut 3 bases from V and 4 bases from J, with 6 bases between. Germline lookup yields CDR1 MNHEY and CDR2 SMNVEV (reference sequence). The CDR3 region has the DNA TGTGCCAGCAGTTTGGTTCTTAATGAAAAACTGTTTTTT. It yields the protein CASSLVLNEKLFF.

This clone appeared once. The chain recombines TRBV7-6 with TRBJ2-5; 11 bases agree with TRBD2. This CDR3 has 16 residues. V dropped 4 bases and J dropped 1; count of bases not matched to a gene: 5. Looked up from germline, CDR1 is SGHVS and CDR2 is FNYEAQ. The DNA of the CDR3 is TGTGCCAGCAGCTCGACTAGCGGGGCCCTCCAAGAGACCCAGTACTTC. It specifies CASSSTSGALQETQYF.

V is TRBV30 and J is TRBJ2-3, with 7 positions matching TRBD1. V shed 3 bases and J 9 bases; nucleotides not matched to a gene: 3. The CDR3 runs 11 residues. Germline CDR1 and CDR2: GTSNPN and SVGIG (reference sequence). The CDR3 sequence: CAWSTGVTQYF. For the CDR3, the DNA is TGTGCCTGGAGCACAGGGGTAACGCAGTATTTT.

The V and J genes are TRBV9 and TRBJ2-5; 7 nucleotides match TRBD1. The germline gives CDR1 SGDLS, CDR2 YYNGEE. V lost 0 bases, J lost 5 bases, and 10 bases stayed unmatched. The CDR3 spans 16 residues. The CDR3 DNA is TGTGCCAGCAGCGTAGGCGTAGGGGGCCCTCCGGAGACCCAGTACTTC. Residues: CASSVGVGGPPETQYF.

CDR3 in amino acids: CAPGRRGGWQETQYF. DNA for the CDR3: TGTGCACCTGGGCGACGGGGGGGTTGGCAAGAGACCCAGTACTTC. The V gene is TRBV30, the J gene TRBJ2-5, with 8 positions matching TRBD2. Germline V gene sequence: CDR1 GTSNPN, CDR2 SVGIG (reference sequence). The CDR3 sequence is 15 residues long.

For the CDR3, the DNA is TGTGCCAGCAGCCAAGAACGGCAGGGCTATGGCTACACCTTC. This sequence encodes CASSQERQGYGYTF. The rearrangement links TRBV14 to TRBJ1-2, with a tentative D call TRBD1 (5 bases). Germline V CDR1 and CDR2: SGHDN, FVKESK. This CDR3 is 14 amino acids long. Trimming removed 0 bases from V and 4 bases from J, with 9 bases in between.

V is TRBV11-2 and J is TRBJ2-3, with 9 bases identical to TRBD2. The CDR3 has 17 amino acids. CDR1 and CDR2 from the germline V gene are SGHAT and FQNNGV. V trimming: 1 base; J trimming: 2 bases; junction bases outside the gene matches: 7. The CDR3 loop is CASSLGASGTNTDTQYF. The CDR3 DNA sequence: TGTGCCAGCAGCTTAGGGGCTAGCGGGACAAACACAGATACGCAGTATTTT.

The CDR3 spells CASISLTHGTGRTNYGYTF. The CDR3 DNA sequence: TGTGCCAGCATCTCCTTGACTCACGGGACCGGTCGGACTAACTATGGCTACACCTTC. This chain uses TRBV28 with TRBJ1-2; maybe TRBD1 (5 bases). The germline V gene encodes CDR1 MDHEN and CDR2 SYDVKM. The CDR3 is made up of 19 amino acids. Between the trimmed V and J ends, which lost 7 bases and 0 bases, there was a span of 27 bases.

The chain employs TRBV2 and TRBJ1-6, with 10 bases matching TRBD1. The germline V gene has CDR1 SNHLY and CDR2 FYNNEI. The J segment lost 9 bases and the V segment lost 7 bases, leaving 3 bases of the junction unmatched. The CDR3 spans 13 residues. CDR3 nucleotide sequence: TGTGCCAGCATCGGACAGGGGGGTTCACCCCTCCACTTT. It is translated as CASIGQGGSPLHF. Filled out from reference TRBV2 and TRBJ1-6, the complete variable domain reads EPEVTQTPSHQVTQMGQEVILRCVPISNHLYFYWYRQILGQKVEFLVSFYNNEISEKSEIFDDQFSVERPDGSNFTLKIRSTKLEDSAMYFCASIGQGGSPLHFGNGTRLTVT.

The CDR3 DNA reads as TGTGCCAGCAGCACGACAGCATATAATTCACCCCTCCACTTT. This translates into CASSTTAYNSPLHF. The chain recombines TRBV25-1 with TRBJ1-6, with a possible D match to TRBD1 (5 bases). The germline gives CDR1 MGHDK, CDR2 SYGVNS. CDR3 size: 14 residues. The V end lost 6 bases, the J end lost 4 bases, and 10 bases lay between the germline ends.

V gene TRBV5-1 combines with J gene TRBJ2-7, with 8 positions matching TRBD1. This CDR3 spans 16 amino acids. Germline CDR1 SGHRS, CDR2 YFSETQ. Trimming removed 0 bases from V and 4 bases from J; junction bases left unmatched: 9. The CDR3 is CASSLVAGGEAYEQYF. CDR3 coding DNA: TGCGCCAGCAGCTTGGTGGCAGGGGGCGAAGCTTACGAGCAGTACTTC. The full variable domain, in which reference TRBV5-1 and TRBJ2-7 provide the parts outside the CDR3, is KAGVTQTPRYLIKTRGQQVTLSCSPISGHRSVSWYQQTPGQGLQFLFEYFSETQRNKGNFPGRFSGRQFSNSRSEMNVSTLELGDSALYLCASSLVAGGEAYEQYFGPGTRLTVT.

The CDR3 region has the DNA TGTGCCAGCAGGAAGCCAGGAGCCGCGGGGGAGCCCCAGCATTTT. Translating gives CASRKPGAAGEPQHF. The genes are TRBV6-1 and TRBJ1-5, with D perhaps TRBD1 (5 bases). V dropped 6 bases and J dropped 8 bases, with 20 bases sitting between them. The CDR3 has 15 amino acids. Germline CDR1 MNHNS, CDR2 SASEGT.

The genes are TRBV28 and TRBJ1-2; D might be TRBD1 (5 bases). Looked up from germline, CDR1 is MDHEN and CDR2 is SYDVKM. V lost 4 bases to trimming and J lost 6 bases, with 12 bases between them. The CDR3 is 13 residues long. Written as DNA, the CDR3 is TGTGCCAGCAGTTCGACTCAGGGACATGGCTACACCTTC. Protein: CASSSTQGHGYTF.

The rearrangement joins TRBV6-6 to TRBJ1-6; 8 bases match TRBD1. CDR3 length equals 12 residues. J gave up 8 bases and V 7 bases, and 1 base lay outside the gene matches. Germline CDR1 is MNHNY and CDR2 is SVGAGI (reference sequence). CDR3 coding DNA: TGTGCCAGCAAGGACAGGGATTCACCCCTCCACTTT. This codes for CASKDRDSPLHF.

The CDR3 nucleotides read TGTGCCGCGTTGAACTCTAACTATGGCTACACCTTC. Translating it yields CAALNSNYGYTF. V gene TRBV28 combines with J gene TRBJ1-2; D ambiguous. The CDR3 runs to 12 residues. The V and J ends lost 11 bases and 0 bases respectively, with 10 bases between them. From germline, CDR1 is MDHEN and CDR2 SYDVKM.